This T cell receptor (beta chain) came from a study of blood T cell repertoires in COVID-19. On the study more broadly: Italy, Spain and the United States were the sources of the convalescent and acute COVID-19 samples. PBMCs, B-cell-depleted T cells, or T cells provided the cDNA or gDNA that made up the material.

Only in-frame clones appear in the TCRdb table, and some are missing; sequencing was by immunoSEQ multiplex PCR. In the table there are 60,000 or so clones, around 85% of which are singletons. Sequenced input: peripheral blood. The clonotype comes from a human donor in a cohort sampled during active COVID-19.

Written as DNA, the CDR3 is TGTGCCAGCAGCTCCGGGACTCCCAGGTTTACGCAGTATTTT. It specifies CASSSGTPRFTQYF. V gene TRBV7-2 combines with J gene TRBJ2-3; D may be TRBD2 (6 bases). Trimming pared 4 bases from V and 8 bases from J, leaving 16 bases between. Germline V CDR1 and CDR2: SGHTA, FQGNSA. The CDR3 spans 14 residues.